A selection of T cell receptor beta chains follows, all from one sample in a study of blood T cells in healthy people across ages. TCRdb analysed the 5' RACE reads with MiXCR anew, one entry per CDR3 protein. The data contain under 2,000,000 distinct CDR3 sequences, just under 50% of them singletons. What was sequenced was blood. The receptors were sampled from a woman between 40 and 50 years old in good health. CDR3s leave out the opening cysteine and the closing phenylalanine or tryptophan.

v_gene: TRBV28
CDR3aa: ASSLVPGQGFQDIQY

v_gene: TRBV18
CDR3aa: ASSPQGSTYNEQF

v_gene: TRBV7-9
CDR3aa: ASSLQGVMNNEQF

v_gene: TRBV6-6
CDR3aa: ASSQLLRDGYT

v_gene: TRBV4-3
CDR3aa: ASSQDARGGYGYT

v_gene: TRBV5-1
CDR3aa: ASSLGGIAGARSYNEQF

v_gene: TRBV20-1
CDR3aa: SACTGTGVGNEQF

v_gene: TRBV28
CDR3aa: ASSGTGLAALYQETQY

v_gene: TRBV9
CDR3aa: ASSVGPSEDTQY

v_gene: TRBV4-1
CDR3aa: ASSQSPGPGEQN

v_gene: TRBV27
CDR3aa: ASSLLSGTHEQY

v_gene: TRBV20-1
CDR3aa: SARISWGATYNEQF

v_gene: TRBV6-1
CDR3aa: ASSTGTGLYNEQF

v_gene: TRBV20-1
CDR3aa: SARGLSYNEQF

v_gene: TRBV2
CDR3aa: AGGRDRIYEQF

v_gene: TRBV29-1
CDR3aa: SVVGPTGGSYNEQF

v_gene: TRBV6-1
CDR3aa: ASRSTGTASTDTQY

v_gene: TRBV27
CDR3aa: ASSSPGLAGVIDEQF